This T cell receptor (beta chain) was sequenced in a study of shared clonotypes between healthy human individuals (dated by TCRdb to 2020 to 2022). As for the study more broadly: The cohort comprised two women and a few men aged 18 to 49 years. To estimate repertoire size and how much clonotypes are shared between individuals, the study performed deep sequencing of blood TCR repertoires from a few healthy adults. To increase sequencing depth and limit assay-specific biases, different laboratories used diverse techniques to prepare libraries and sequence TCR repertoires. Between about 0.9 and 10 billion PBMCs per donor were obtained by leukapheresis. Broad study findings and their caveats: Sampling was restricted to blood, and TCR repertoires in tissues likely differ from the TCR repertoires found in blood. Pairwise subsampling led to the expectation that sequencing depth would affect the degree of clonotype sharing among donors. The genetic and exposure-history diversity represented was limited by the small number of donors.

With regard to this clone: No cognate antigen has been identified for it. This could be a read error, since a much larger clone is one nucleotide away.

TCR CDR3 regions were amplified from genomic DNA by multiplex PCR using the deep immunoSEQ assay. Extracted genomic DNA from each cell subset was distributed evenly across all wells of several immunoSEQ 96-well plates, and each plate was treated as a replicate. Each replicate PCR for unsorted PBMC received approximately 300 ng genomic DNA, equal to 25,000 to 35,000 T cell genomes. Unsorted PBMC genomic DNA was sequenced across ten immunoSEQ deep assay plates. Purified libraries were quantified with a Qubit 3.0 fluorometer, sized on a Bioanalyzer 2100, and re-quantified with the KAPA Library Quantification kit. Every immunoSEQ 96-well plate was sequenced on a separate single-read 150-cycle Illumina NextSeq 550 flow cell. In the authors' own workflow: The immunoSEQ output contained only junctional sequences without quality scores, so filtering could not match that applied to full-length reads. To assign V/J genes and CDR3, sequences were annotated against IMGT germline references using PyIR, a Python wrapper for IgBLAST v1.9. Reads were filtered out if the reads had weak V/J assignments (E-value above 1e-6), no CDR3, stop codons, out-of-frame junctions, or ambiguous translated residues. V3J clonotypes were defined as sequences sharing an identical inferred V gene, J gene, and CDR3 amino acid sequence. Percentage overlap between repertoires was calculated by dividing the number of shared unique clonotypes by the size of the smaller repertoire. Richness of each repertoire was evaluated using RTK rarefaction, the Chao1 estimator, and Recon v2.1 estimates of unobserved clonotypes. Drawn from immuneACCESS, this table holds only the in-frame rearrangements with V and J called that TCRdb kept. Clones are partly lost; checked studies trace under half to an unresolved V gene and leave the rest unexplained. V and J calls and clone size are those listed in that table; D and trimming were worked out from the DNA. The sample contains fewer than 650,000 clones, roughly 72% of them found a single time. Of the sample, around 11% falls within the top ten clones.

Donors were healthy HIV-negative adults with no recently reported acute infections or vaccinations. Only Caucasian adults living in Nashville, Tennessee, USA were represented among the donors. For unsorted samples, around 90 million PBMCs were counted, and genomic DNA was extracted using the QIAamp DNA Blood Mini kit. Blood was obtained by leukapheresis, after which PBMCs were separated by Ficoll-Histopaque density gradient centrifugation and cryopreserved in liquid nitrogen vapor phase. CDR1 GTSNPN and CDR2 SVGIG were looked up in the germline V gene (reference sequence). Measured from the cysteine to the phenylalanine, the CDR3 is 15 residues long. Here the CDR3 DNA is all that survives: 45 bases in frame from base 1.

Sequencing input: PBMCs. The source of this sequence is a woman between 40 and 55 years old in good health. Some clones in this sample may be carry-over from other donors' samples. The rearrangement joined TRBV30 to TRBJ2-5; 14 bases in between match TRBD2. The CDR3 reads CVWVTGLAGEETQYF. The DNA sequence reads TGTGTCTGGGTTACGGGACTAGCGGGAGAAGAGACCCAGTACTTC.